A single sample gave rise to the 15 T cell receptor beta chains below, sequenced in a study of tumor and adjacent non-tumor tissue in lung cancer. Three rounds of nested PCR, following a modified ARM-PCR protocol, produced the TCRbeta library. Using its own MiXCR run on the multiplex PCR reads, TCRdb lists one record per CDR3 protein. The profile shows 60,000 to 70,000 distinct CDR3 sequences, under 80% of them singletons. No cell sorting was done before RNA was extracted from the tissue. More than 3 cm separated this lung sample from the edge of the tumor. The specimen was distant non-tumor lung tissue. The receptors originated from a man in his sixties with non-small cell lung cancer.

The chain couples TRBV4-1 to TRBJ2-1; D gene ambiguous. CDR1 is MGHRA and CDR2 is YSYEKL in the germline V gene. Trimming took off 3 bases at V and 0 bases at J, with 9 bases between the two ends. The CDR3 totals 15 residues. CDR3 residues: CASSHYDVSYNEQFF. The CDR3 bases are TGCGCCAGCAGCCATTATGACGTCTCCTACAATGAGCAGTTCTTC.

The chain combines TRBV11-3 with TRBJ2-3, with a tentative D call TRBD2 (5 bases). Germline-derived CDR1 and CDR2 are SGHNT and YENEEA. V dropped 8 bases and J dropped 0 bases, with 15 bases sitting between them. The CDR3 is 15 residues long. In DNA, the CDR3 is TGTGCCAGCTCCGTGCTAGCAGATAGCACAGATACGCAGTATTTT. Translating gives CASSVLADSTDTQYF.

With respect to this clonotype: A much larger clone lies one base from this, so it may be a read error. CDR3 sequence reads: CASSPLGTEDTGELFF. The CDR3 nucleotides read TGTGCCAGCTCCCCGTTGGGGACAGAGGACACCGGGGAGCTGTTTTTT. This sequence joins TRBV18 and TRBJ2-2; 7 bases are a match to TRBD1. Germline CDR1 and CDR2: KGHSH and LQKENI. With V trimmed by 6 bases and J by 3 bases, 10 bases remained unmatched. CDR3 length: 16 amino acids.

This chain links TRBV4-1 with TRBJ2-7; D remains ambiguous. Trimming removed 5 bases at V and 6 bases at J, with 17 bases between. CDR1 is MGHRA and CDR2 is YSYEKL in the germline V gene. The CDR3 consists of 14 residues. CDR3 in DNA: TGCGCCAGCAGCGCTGTGACGGGTGACTGCGAGCAGTACTTC. Amino acid sequence: CASSAVTGDCEQYF.

As regards this clonotype: The junction departs from germline at one end; a sequencing error may be responsible. V usage is TRBV2 and J usage is TRBJ1-1, with a tentative D call TRBD1 (5 bases). The length of the CDR3 is 12 residues. The germline CDR1 and CDR2 sequences are SNHLY and FYNNEI. CDR3 sequence reads: CPSSQGSTEAFF. In DNA form, the CDR3 reads TGTCCCAGCAGCCAGGGTAGCACTGAAGCCTTCTTT. Combining the CDR3 with reference TRBV2 and TRBJ1-1 gives the whole variable domain EPEVTQTPSHQVTQMGQEVILRCVPISNHLYFYWYRQILGQKVEFLVSFYNNEISEKSEIFDDQFSVERPDGSNFTLKIRSTKLEDSAMYFCPSSQGSTEAFFGQGTRLTVV.

Details on this clonotype: Since no conserved phenylalanine or tryptophan closes the CDR3, a read error is the likely cause. The chain recombines TRBV6-1 with TRBJ2-2; TRBD2 agrees at 13 bases. CDR1 and CDR2 (germline): MNHNS, SASEGT. This CDR3 comprises 17 residues. Losses at the gene ends were 10 bases for V and 6 bases for J; bases not matched to a gene: 14. CDR3 in amino acids: CANRRGLAGVSAGELFS. The CDR3 DNA follows: TGTGCCAACAGGAGAGGACTAGCGGGAGTTTCTGCCGGGGAGCTGTTTTCT.

With respect to this clonotype: Since a much larger clone is just one base distant, this may be a read error. The chain recombines TRBV20-1 with TRBJ2-1; 7 nucleotides match TRBD1. Germline lookup yields CDR1 DFQATT and CDR2 SNEGSKA (reference sequence). The CDR3 has 15 residues. The CDR3 here is CSASRMTGYINEHFF. The CDR3 nucleotides are TGCAGTGCTAGCAGAATGACAGGGTACATCAATGAGCACTTCTTC.

Note on this clonotype: At one end the junction does not follow the germline gene, possibly because of a read error. The chain links TRBV30 to TRBJ1-1; D is possibly TRBD1 (5 bases). CDR1 GTSNPN and CDR2 SVGIG come from the germline V gene (reference sequence). The CDR3 is 13 residues long. CDR3 loop: CAWSGGVGTEAFF. For the CDR3, the DNA is TGTGCCTGGAGTGGAGGGGTTGGCACTGAAGCTTTCTTC.

The DNA of the CDR3 is TGCGCCAGCAGCTTGGTTATGGGCTCTAGTAACACTGAAGCTTTCTTT. Protein: CASSLVMGSSNTEAFF. The J gene is TRBJ1-1, the V gene TRBV5-1, with D unclear. V lost 0 bases, J lost 2 bases, and 14 bases lay in between. The germline V gene encodes CDR1 SGHRS and CDR2 YFSETQ. This CDR3 comprises 16 residues.

A note on this clonotype: No conserved phenylalanine or tryptophan is present at the end of the CDR3, so a read error is the likely explanation. CDR3 loop: CSARTSRDNEQYL. CDR3 DNA sequence: TGCAGTGCTAGGACTAGCAGGGACAACGAGCAGTACTTA. The chain employs TRBV20-1 and TRBJ2-7, with D possibly matching TRBD2 (7 bases). The CDR3 runs 13 residues. Trimming removed 3 bases at V and 5 bases at J, with 14 bases between. CDR1 is DFQATT and CDR2 is SNEGSKA in the germline V gene (reference sequence).

This clonotype has a single count. Germline and junction disagree at one end, which may indicate a read error. The chain carries TRBV20-1 and TRBJ1-3, with D perhaps TRBD1 (6 bases). This CDR3 comprises 16 residues. In germline, CDR1 is DFQATT, CDR2 SNEGSKA (reference sequence). As DNA, the CDR3 is TGCAGTGCTAGAGACCCAGAACAGGGCTCTGGAAAGACCATATATTTT. Translating it yields CSARDPEQGSGKTIYF.

A note on this clonotype: One junction end does not reproduce the germline sequence, and a read error may be involved. This sequence joins TRBV24-1 and TRBJ2-6, with D maybe TRBD2 (5 bases). Germline CDR1 and CDR2: KGHDR and SFDVKD. The CDR3 contains 15 residues. For the CDR3, the DNA is TGTGCCACCAGTGCTGGTTCGGCCGGGGTCAACGTCCTGACTTTC. This sequence encodes CATSAGSAGVNVLTF.

With regard to this clonotype: Germline is not matched at one junction end, which may reflect a read error. This chain uses TRBV12-3 or TRBV12-4 with TRBJ2-2; TRBD2 agrees at 9 bases. The CDR3 length is 17 residues. The CDR3 is CASSLFRGRGGAGELYF. CDR3 DNA: TGTGCCAGCAGTTTGTTTCGCGGGAGGGGTGGTGCCGGGGAGCTGTATTTT.

A word on this clonotype: Germline is not matched at one junction end, which may reflect a read error. This chain joins TRBV6-1 and TRBJ2-7; D may correspond to TRBD1 or TRBD2 (5 bases each). There are 12 residues in the CDR3. Germline V gives CDR1 MNHNS, CDR2 SASEGT. The CDR3 loop reads CAGCRGPYGQYF. In nucleotides, the CDR3 is TGTGCCGGTTGTCGGGGACCCTACGGGCAGTACTTC.

The V call is TRBV19, the J call TRBJ2-1, with a weak D call TRBD2 (5 bases). The CDR3 consists of 15 residues. Trimming cost V 7 bases and J 4 bases, with 17 bases left between them. The germline V gene has CDR1 LNHDA and CDR2 SQIVND (reference sequence). In nucleotides, the CDR3 is TGTGCCAGTACAAGGAGCGGCAGCTCATACAATGAGCAGTTCTTC. Protein: CASTRSGSSYNEQFF.